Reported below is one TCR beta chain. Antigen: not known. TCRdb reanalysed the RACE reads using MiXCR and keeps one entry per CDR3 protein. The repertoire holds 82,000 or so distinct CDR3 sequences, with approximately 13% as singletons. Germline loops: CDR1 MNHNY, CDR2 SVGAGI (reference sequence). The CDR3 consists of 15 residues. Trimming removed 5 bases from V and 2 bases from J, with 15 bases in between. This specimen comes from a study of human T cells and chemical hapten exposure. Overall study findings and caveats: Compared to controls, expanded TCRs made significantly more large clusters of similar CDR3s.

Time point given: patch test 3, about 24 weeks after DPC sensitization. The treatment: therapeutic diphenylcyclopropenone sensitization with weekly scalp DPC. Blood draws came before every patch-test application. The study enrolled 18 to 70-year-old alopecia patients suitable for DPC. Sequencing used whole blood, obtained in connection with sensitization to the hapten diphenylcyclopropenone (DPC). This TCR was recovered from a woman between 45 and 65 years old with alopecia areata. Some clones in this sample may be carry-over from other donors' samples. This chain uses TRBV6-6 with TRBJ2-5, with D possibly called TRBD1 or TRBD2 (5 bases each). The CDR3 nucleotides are TGTGCCAGCAGTCCACGGGGCTACCCTCAAGAGACCCAGTACTTC. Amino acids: CASSPRGYPQETQYF.